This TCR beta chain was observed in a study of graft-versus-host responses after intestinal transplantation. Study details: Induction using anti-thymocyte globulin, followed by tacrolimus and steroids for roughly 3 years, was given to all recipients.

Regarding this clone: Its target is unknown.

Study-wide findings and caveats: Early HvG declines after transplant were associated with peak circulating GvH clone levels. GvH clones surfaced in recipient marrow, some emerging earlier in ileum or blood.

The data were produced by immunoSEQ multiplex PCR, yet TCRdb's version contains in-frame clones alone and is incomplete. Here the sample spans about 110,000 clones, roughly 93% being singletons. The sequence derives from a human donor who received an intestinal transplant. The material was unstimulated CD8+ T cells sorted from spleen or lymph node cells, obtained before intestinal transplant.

CDR3 coding DNA: TGTGCCAGCAGCTTGGCAGGGAGAAATGAGCAGTTCTTC. It yields the protein CASSLAGRNEQFF. This chain links TRBV5-6 with TRBJ2-1, with D perhaps TRBD1 or TRBD2 (5 bases each). V shed 0 bases and J shed 7 bases, with 8 bases lying between them. Germline-derived CDR1 and CDR2 are SGHDT and YYEEEE. The CDR3 is made up of 13 amino acids.